This entry lists 23 T cell receptor beta chains sequenced from one sample in a study of shared clonotypes between healthy human individuals. Assay used: immunoSEQ multiplex PCR; TCRdb lists only in-frame clones, some missing. The table has about 480,000 clones, over 60% seen once; the top ten hold around an eighth. Sequencing was performed on PBMCs. These receptor sequences come from a woman aged 35 to 49 in good health. Some clones in this sample may be carry-over from other donors' samples.

The chain uses TRBV15 and TRBJ2-7; 9 bases are shared with TRBD1. Germline-derived CDR1 and CDR2 are LNHNV and YYDKDF (reference sequence). CDR3 length: 16 amino acids. V lost 0 bases to trimming and J lost 4 bases; unmatched junction nucleotides: 7. This CDR3 is CATSRDGRDRDYEQYF. The DNA of the CDR3 is TGTGCCACCAGCAGAGATGGCCGGGACAGGGATTACGAGCAGTACTTC.

In nucleotides, the CDR3 is TGTGCCAGCTCACCGGACAGGGACGAGCAGTACTTC. Translated, it gives CASSPDRDEQYF. The chain has TRBV18 and TRBJ2-7, with TRBD1 identical over 8 bases. Trimming at V came to 3 bases and at J to 5 bases, leaving 0 bases not matched to a gene. In germline, CDR1 is KGHSH, CDR2 LQKENI. This CDR3 has 12 residues.

The chain carries TRBV19 and TRBJ2-7; D assignment may be TRBD1 or TRBD2 (6 bases each). CDR1 and CDR2 from the germline V gene are LNHDA and SQIVND (reference sequence). Trimming cost V 5 bases and J 12 bases, with 14 bases left between them. The CDR3 totals 11 residues. The chain's CDR3 is CASSRGTLAYF. DNA of the CDR3: TGTGCCAGTAGTCGGGGGACACTAGCGTACTTC.

The chain joins TRBV9 to TRBJ1-5, with D perhaps matching TRBD1 (5 bases). CDR3 length: 13 residues. Germline V gene data show CDR1 as SGDLS and CDR2 as YYNGEE. Trimming cost V 4 bases and J 6 bases, with 11 bases left between them. In nucleotides, the CDR3 is TGTGCCAGCAGCCGAGACCAGGGTCAGCCCCAGCATTTT. Its translation is CASSRDQGQPQHF.

The chain is built from TRBV5-5 and TRBJ2-2, with TRBD1 identical over 9 bases. CDR3 length: 13 residues. The V gene end was trimmed by 3 bases and the J gene end by 7 bases; junction bases not matched to a gene: 1. The germline V gene has CDR1 SGHKS and CDR2 YYEKEE (reference sequence). The CDR3 spells CASSWTGVGELFF. Written as DNA, the CDR3 is TGTGCCAGCAGCTGGACAGGGGTCGGGGAGCTGTTTTTT. The variable domain in full, completed from reference TRBV5-5 and TRBJ2-2, reads DAGVTQSPTHLIKTRGQQVTLRCSPISGHKSVSWYQQVLGQGPQFIFQYYEKEERGRGNFPDRFSARQFPNYSSELNVNALLLGDSALYLCASSWTGVGELFFGEGSRLTVL.

V usage is TRBV29-1 and J usage is TRBJ2-7, with 8 nucleotides matching TRBD1. V dropped 6 bases and J dropped 2; count of bases not matched to a gene: 6. The CDR3 sequence is 13 residues long. Germline V CDR1 and CDR2: SQVTM, ANQGSEA. The CDR3 loop is CSVETGVPYEQYF. CDR3 nucleotide sequence: TGCAGCGTCGAGACAGGGGTTCCCTACGAGCAGTACTTC.

J is TRBJ1-2 and V is TRBV7-9; D is ambiguous. The germline CDR1 and CDR2 sequences are SEHNR and FQNEAQ (reference sequence). CDR3 size: 12 residues. Trimming took off 5 bases at V and 3 bases at J, with 7 bases between the two ends. CDR3 DNA sequence: TGTGCCAGCAGCAAAACATACTATGGCTACACCTTC. Translated: CASSKTYYGYTF.

This chain connects TRBV7-2 to TRBJ1-4, with D unresolved. Germline assignment: CDR1 SGHTA and CDR2 FQGNSA. Between the trimmed V and J ends, which lost 1 base and 8 bases, there was a span of 17 bases. This CDR3 comprises 16 residues. In DNA, the CDR3 is TGTGCCAGCAGCTTAGGAGGTGGTAGGAGCGGGGAAAAACTGTTTTTT. This sequence encodes CASSLGGGRSGEKLFF.

V gene TRBV27 combines with J gene TRBJ2-1, with TRBD2 identical over 7 bases. CDR3 length: 13 residues. Germline CDR1 and CDR2: MNHEY and SMNVEV (reference sequence). Unmatched junction bases numbered 5, after V lost 5 bases and J lost 7 bases. In DNA form, the CDR3 reads TGTGCCAGCAGTCTAGGGACTATAAATGAGCAGTTCTTC. As protein: CASSLGTINEQFF.

This clone showed up just a few times. The chain employs TRBV4-2 and TRBJ2-2; D gene unclear. The CDR3 runs to 15 residues. In germline, CDR1 is LGHNA, CDR2 YNFKEQ. V was shortened by 4 bases and J by 0 bases, with 9 bases between the two germline ends. The CDR3, as DNA: TGTGCCAGCAGCCGGCAAGGCCCGAACACCGGGGAGCTGTTTTTT. Its protein is CASSRQGPNTGELFF.

This clone was seen only a few times. CDR3 loop: CASSQYGQGKAFF. CDR3 DNA sequence: TGTGCCAGCAGCCAATACGGACAGGGAAAAGCTTTCTTT. This chain uses TRBV7-9 with TRBJ1-1, with TRBD1 matching 8 bases. This CDR3 is built from 13 residues. The V gene's germline CDR1 is SEHNR and CDR2 FQNEAQ (reference sequence). With V trimmed by 5 bases and J by 9 bases, 8 bases remained unmatched. Variable domain in full (rest from reference TRBV7-9 and TRBJ1-1): DTGVSQNPRHKITKRGQNVTFRCDPISEHNRLYWYRQTLGQGPEFLTYFQNEAQLEKSRLLSDRFSAERPKGSFSTLEIQRTEQGDSAMYLCASSQYGQGKAFFGQGTRLTVV.

This clone was found once. V is TRBV11-2 and J is TRBJ1-4, with TRBD1 as a possible D gene (5 bases). CDR3 size: 13 residues. Deletions cut 5 bases from V and 8 bases from J, with 12 bases between. The germline V gene has CDR1 SGHAT and CDR2 FQNNGV. The CDR3 loop is CASSRGPGEKLFF. Here the CDR3 DNA reads TGTGCCAGCAGCCGTGGGCCAGGGGAAAAACTGTTTTTT.

In its sample, this clone was seen a few times. The V gene is TRBV7-8, the J gene TRBJ2-6; D might be TRBD1 (6 bases). V lost 1 base and J 0 bases, leaving 13 bases between the germline ends. The CDR3 spans 18 residues. Germline loops: CDR1 SGHVS, CDR2 FQNEAQ. This CDR3 is CASSLGGDIHSGANVLTF. CDR3 DNA: TGTGCCAGCAGCTTAGGAGGGGACATTCACTCTGGGGCCAACGTCCTGACTTTC.

The CDR3 bases are TGTGCCTGGAGTGCAGGGGACCAGGGCGCCTATGGCTACACCTTC. Its protein is CAWSAGDQGAYGYTF. The rearrangement joins TRBV30 to TRBJ1-2; tentative D call: TRBD1 (6 bases). This CDR3 is 15 amino acids long. The germline V gene encodes CDR1 GTSNPN and CDR2 SVGIG (reference sequence). Trimming stripped 1 base from V and 4 bases from J, with 16 bases between.

The gene calls are TRBV10-2 and TRBJ2-1; perhaps TRBD2 as D (6 bases). CDR1 and CDR2 (germline): WSHSY, SAAADI. The V gene lost 6 bases and the J gene lost 6 bases, with 24 bases spanning the gap. CDR3 length: 17 amino acids. Here the CDR3 reads CASSLGLRSAQGNEQFF. DNA of the CDR3: TGCGCCAGCAGCCTGGGACTTCGGTCGGCCCAAGGCAATGAGCAGTTCTTC.

Worth noting for this clone: This CDR3 is also generated by other DNA sequences in the sample. The CDR3 loop is CASSIVKGSGELFF. The CDR3 nucleotides read TGTGCCAGTAGTATAGTAAAGGGTTCCGGGGAGCTGTTTTTT. The chain links TRBV19 to TRBJ2-2; D remains unclear. CDR1 and CDR2 from the germline V gene are LNHDA and SQIVND (reference sequence). V was trimmed by 1 base and J by 6 bases, leaving 9 bases between them. The CDR3 runs to 14 residues.

This clone was observed once. This chain connects TRBV9 to TRBJ1-4; 7 bases agree with TRBD1. Trimming at V came to 2 bases and at J to 3 bases, leaving 1 base not matched to a gene. Germline values: CDR1 SGDLS, CDR2 YYNGEE. This CDR3 has 14 amino acids. The CDR3 coding sequence is TGTGCCAGCAGCGTCGACAGGGCTAATGAAAAACTGTTTTTT. Encoded protein: CASSVDRANEKLFF.

J is TRBJ1-5 and V is TRBV7-6; 7 positions match TRBD1. Looked up from germline, CDR1 is SGHVS and CDR2 is FNYEAQ. With 5 bases clipped from V and 3 bases from J, the junction kept 4 bases outside the gene matches. The CDR3 has 14 amino acids. CDR3 sequence reads: CASSVDRDNQPQHF. Here the CDR3 DNA reads TGTGCCAGCAGCGTAGACAGGGACAATCAGCCCCAGCATTTT.

Regarding this clone: This specimen includes other DNA sequences encoding the same CDR3. This chain uses TRBV18 with TRBJ1-5, with TRBD1 as a possible D gene (5 bases). The CDR3 is made up of 14 amino acids. CDR1 is KGHSH, CDR2 LQKENI, per germline. The V end lost 4 bases, the J end lost 0 bases, and 7 bases lay between the germline ends. DNA of the CDR3: TGTGCCAGCTCACGAGACAGTAGCAATCAGCCCCAGCATTTT. It is translated as CASSRDSSNQPQHF.

This chain uses TRBV5-3 with TRBJ2-7; the match to TRBD2 covers 7 bases. Being an ORF, TRBV5-3 has a function that is uncertain. Trimming cost V 0 bases and J 3 bases; bases outside gene matches: 6. The CDR3 covers 15 residues. The CDR3 bases are TGTGCCAGAAGCTTGGGCGGGGGAAGAGACTACGAGCAGTACTTC. It translates to CARSLGGGRDYEQYF.

The CDR3 sequence is CASSSLRVAVTNEQFF. In DNA form, the CDR3 reads TGTGCCAGCAGCTCCCTCAGGGTAGCGGTGACCAATGAGCAGTTCTTC. V gene TRBV7-2 combines with J gene TRBJ2-1; D is possibly TRBD2 (6 bases). The CDR3 covers 16 residues. Germline V gene lookup returns CDR1 SGHTA and CDR2 FQGNSA. Trimming left V 4 bases short and J 6 bases short, with 19 bases between.

This clone was detected only once. The chain carries TRBV28 and TRBJ1-2; maybe TRBD1 (5 bases). This CDR3 comprises 13 residues. V dropped 7 bases and J dropped 2 bases, with 11 bases sitting between them. Germline-derived CDR1 and CDR2 are MDHEN and SYDVKM. CDR3 in amino acids: CASIGTGNYGYTF. The CDR3 DNA reads TGTGCCAGCATCGGGACGGGAAACTATGGCTACACCTTC.

The chain combines TRBV6-1 with TRBJ2-1; 11 bases align to TRBD2. The germline V gene has CDR1 MNHNS and CDR2 SASEGT. The CDR3 sequence is 15 residues long. V was pared by 4 bases and J by 4 bases, with 3 bases of the junction left unmatched. CDR3 amino acids: CASSGTSGGYNEQFF. DNA of the CDR3: TGTGCCAGCAGTGGAACTAGCGGGGGTTACAATGAGCAGTTCTTC.